The 23 T cell receptor beta chains listed next were all sequenced from one sample in a study of blood T cells in healthy people across ages. The authors ran a second PCR of 7 to 11 cycles using a sample-barcoded 5' primer and a J-beta primer mix. TCRdb ran MiXCR on the 5' RACE reads and lists one entry per CDR3 protein. This table holds about 1,800,000 distinct CDR3 sequences, 28% found once. The sample comprised blood. The source is a woman in her thirties in good health.

The chain joins TRBV20-1 to TRBJ2-1; 8 bases match TRBD2. The J call could be wrong; TRBJ2-7 is a better fit for the DNA end. Germline CDR1 and CDR2: DFQATT and SNEGSKA (reference sequence). The CDR3 sequence is 15 residues long. This chain's CDR3 is CSARDGRAAYNEQYF. The DNA of the CDR3 is TGCAGTGCTAGAGACGGGAGGGCCGCCTACAATGAGCAGTACTTC.

This chain links TRBV30 with TRBJ1-1; 8 nucleotides match TRBD1. The junction had 3 bases not matched to a gene; V was cut back by 0 bases and J by 6 bases. CDR3 length equals 13 residues. Germline values: CDR1 GTSNPN, CDR2 SVGIG (reference sequence). The CDR3 DNA sequence: TGTGCCTGGAGTGTTAGGGACAGGCCTGAAGCTTTCTTT. It is translated as CAWSVRDRPEAFF.

The DNA of the CDR3 is TGCTGCGTAGGAGGGGGGACAGATACGCAGTATTTT. This translates into CCVGGGTDTQYF. The chain links TRBV20-1 to TRBJ2-3; D is perhaps TRBD1 or TRBD2 (6 bases each). Germline CDR1 is DFQATT and CDR2 is SNEGSKA (reference sequence). This CDR3 spans 12 amino acids.

The chain carries TRBV5-6 and TRBJ1-5; tentatively, D is TRBD1 (6 bases). Trimming removed 4 bases at V and 6 bases at J, with 17 bases between. The CDR3 has 15 amino acids. CDR1 is SGHDT and CDR2 is YYEEEE in the germline V gene. Here the CDR3 reads CASSLWDNPPQPQHF. The CDR3 region has the DNA TGTGCCAGCAGCCTCTGGGACAACCCCCCTCAGCCCCAGCATTTT.

This clonotype was observed a handful of times. The rearrangement joins TRBV18 to TRBJ2-3; D is unclear. V was cut by 8 bases and J by 2 bases, with 11 bases left in between. CDR3 size: 13 residues. Germline CDR1 and CDR2: KGHSH and LQKENI. CDR3 DNA: TGTGCCAGCACTTCCCTCCTCACAGATACGCAGTATTTT. Translated: CASTSLLTDTQYF.

The chain links TRBV24-1 to TRBJ2-1; 8 nucleotides align to TRBD2. The CDR3 is 15 amino acids. The germline V gene encodes CDR1 KGHDR and CDR2 SFDVKD. The ends lost 0 bases at V and 13 bases at J; junction bases unmatched: 10. The DNA of the CDR3 is TGTGCCACCAGTGATTTGGCGGGGGGCACCGAGACCCAGTTCTTC. Translation: CATSDLAGGTETQFF.

V usage is TRBV27 and J usage is TRBJ1-1; maybe TRBD1 (5 bases). The CDR3 has 14 amino acids. V lost 4 bases, J lost 3 bases, and 12 bases lay in between. The germline gives CDR1 MNHEY, CDR2 SMNVEV (reference sequence). CDR3 nucleotide sequence: TGTGCCAGCAGTTCTAACGGGGGACACACTGAAGCTTTCTTT. Protein product: CASSSNGGHTEAFF.

This clonotype has only a few counts. The gene calls are TRBV30 and TRBJ1-5; D is unclear. V was pared by 1 base and J by 3 bases, with 7 bases between. There are 13 residues in the CDR3. From germline, CDR1 is GTSNPN and CDR2 SVGIG (reference sequence). CDR3: CAWSGSFNQPQHF. CDR3 sequence (DNA): TGTGCCTGGAGTGGGTCCTTCAATCAGCCCCAGCATTTT.

This sequence joins TRBV20-1 and TRBJ2-1; D ambiguous. This CDR3 has 14 amino acids. CDR1 is DFQATT and CDR2 is SNEGSKA in the germline V gene (reference sequence). The V end was cut by 2 bases, the J end by 1 base, with 9 bases between. CDR3 in DNA: TGCAGTGCTAGAACGCCCCTTTCCTACAATGAGCAGTTCTTC. Its translation is CSARTPLSYNEQFF.

A few counts support this clonotype. The chain has TRBV20-1 and TRBJ2-1; no firm D call. The V gene's germline CDR1 is DFQATT and CDR2 SNEGSKA (reference sequence). Trimming removed 5 bases at V and 2 bases at J, with 13 bases between. This CDR3 spans 14 amino acids. CDR3 sequence (DNA): TGCAGTGCTCTGGGGAACTCGCCCTACAATGAGCAGTTCTTC. Its translation is CSALGNSPYNEQFF.

The chain employs TRBV2 and TRBJ2-7; tentatively, D is TRBD2 (6 bases). The CDR3 length is 14 residues. V was clipped by 2 bases and J by 5 bases, with 13 bases between them. Germline lookup yields CDR1 SNHLY and CDR2 FYNNEI. CDR3 sequence: CASSERRRDHEQYF. DNA of the CDR3: TGTGCCAGCAGTGAAAGGAGGAGGGACCACGAGCAGTACTTC.

The rearrangement joins TRBV2 to TRBJ2-1; D possibly corresponds to TRBD2 (7 bases). V was shortened by 5 bases and J by 6 bases, with 17 bases between the two germline ends. The CDR3 contains 15 residues. Per the germline V gene, CDR1 is SNHLY and CDR2 is FYNNEI. The CDR3 DNA is TGTGCCAGCAGTCGAGAGGGGGACTACACCAATGAGCAGTTCTTC. Its translation is CASSREGDYTNEQFF.

This clonotype was recorded at least ten times. The genes are TRBV20-1 and TRBJ2-7; 7 bases fit TRBD2. The germline V gene has CDR1 DFQATT and CDR2 SNEGSKA (reference sequence). V gave up 0 bases and J gave up 0 bases; unmatched junction bases: 5. The CDR3 is made up of 15 amino acids. The CDR3 DNA follows: TGCAGTGCTAGAGATCCCGGGGGGAGCTCCTACGAGCAGTACTTC. Amino acid sequence: CSARDPGGSSYEQYF.

This clonotype has just a few counts. This chain joins TRBV7-3 and TRBJ2-1; 8 positions agree with TRBD1. Germline V CDR1 and CDR2: SGHTA, FQGTGA. Trimming cost V 1 base and J 4 bases; bases outside gene matches: 9. The CDR3 covers 17 residues. The CDR3 is CASSLNAGTGLYNEQFF. The CDR3 coding sequence is TGTGCCAGCAGCTTAAACGCCGGGACAGGACTATACAATGAGCAGTTCTTC.

Only a few counts were recorded for this clonotype. V usage is TRBV28 and J usage is TRBJ2-7; 8 bases are a match to TRBD1. The ends lost 6 bases at V and 4 bases at J; junction bases unmatched: 11. CDR1 and CDR2 from the germline V gene are MDHEN and SYDVKM. The CDR3 totals 15 residues. The CDR3 here is CASSLIGRGLYEQYF. The CDR3 DNA reads TGTGCCAGCAGCCTAATCGGCAGGGGGCTGTACGAGCAGTACTTC.

The J gene is TRBJ1-1, the V gene TRBV6-6; perhaps TRBD1 as D (6 bases). CDR1 and CDR2 (germline): MNHNY, SVGAGI (reference sequence). The CDR3 length is 14 residues. Trimming removed 5 bases at V and 1 base at J, with 11 bases between. The CDR3 loop is CASSHLTGNTEAFF. In DNA, the CDR3 is TGTGCCAGCAGTCACTTGACAGGGAACACTGAAGCTTTCTTT.

This clonotype was recorded a few times. The chain is built from TRBV7-9 and TRBJ1-4; 10 nucleotides match TRBD1. CDR1 and CDR2 (germline): SEHNR, FQNEAQ (reference sequence). The CDR3 sequence is 16 residues long. With V trimmed by 1 base and J by 8 bases, 7 bases remained unmatched. DNA for the CDR3: TGTGCCAGCAGCTTAGGCAGCGGGACAGGGGAGGAAAAACTGTTTTTT. Protein product: CASSLGSGTGEEKLFF.

V is TRBV29-1 and J is TRBJ2-7; D unclear. Germline lookup yields CDR1 SQVTM and CDR2 ANQGSEA. Between the trimmed V and J ends, which lost 7 bases and 3 bases, there was a span of 13 bases. The CDR3 has 12 amino acids. The CDR3 here is CSAEVAGYEQYF. The CDR3 DNA reads as TGCAGCGCCGAAGTTGCCGGCTACGAGCAGTACTTC.

This clonotype was seen repeatedly, ten times or more. This chain uses TRBV6-6 with TRBJ1-2; possible D gene TRBD1, 5 bases. Trimming removed 6 bases at V and 2 bases at J, with 16 bases between. Germline V lookup: CDR1 MNHNY, CDR2 SVGAGI (reference sequence). There are 15 residues in the CDR3. The CDR3 loop reads CASRGGDGVNYGYTF. Here the CDR3 DNA reads TGTGCCAGCAGGGGGGGGGACGGCGTAAACTATGGCTACACCTTC.

This clonotype was seen many times. The J gene is TRBJ2-4, the V gene TRBV27, with 9 bases matching TRBD2. The CDR3 runs 14 residues. Looked up from germline, CDR1 is MNHEY and CDR2 is SMNVEV (reference sequence). The ends lost 8 bases at V and 4 bases at J; junction bases unmatched: 6. The CDR3 reads CASGISGSKNIQYF. Here the CDR3 DNA reads TGTGCCAGCGGGATTAGCGGGAGTAAAAACATTCAGTACTTC.

This clonotype turned up a few times. This chain uses TRBV5-1 with TRBJ2-4; a weak D match, TRBD2 (5 bases). CDR1 and CDR2 (germline): SGHRS, YFSETQ. The CDR3 covers 16 residues. Trimming cost V 0 bases and J 3 bases, with 13 bases left between them. The CDR3: CASSLDRGSGKNIQYF. Here the CDR3 DNA reads TGCGCCAGCAGCTTGGACCGGGGTTCCGGCAAAAACATTCAGTACTTC.

As to this clonotype: It is unclear where the CDR3 begins or ends on the DNA, so no DNA is shown, and the CDR3 is as TCRdb lists it. The chain employs TRBV30 and TRBJ1-2. CDR1 is GTSNPN, CDR2 SVGIG, per germline (reference sequence). The CDR3 spans 12 residues, counting both ends. CDR3 loop: CAWSPLFFGYTF.

This clonotype has only a few counts. The chain couples TRBV15 to TRBJ1-2; no clear D. The CDR3 length is 15 residues. The germline V gene encodes CDR1 LNHNV and CDR2 YYDKDF (reference sequence). V lost 6 bases, J lost 7 bases, and 21 bases lay in between. The CDR3 spells CATSPSPGPSLGYTF. CDR3 bases: TGTGCCACCAGTCCTTCCCCAGGACCCTCTCTTGGCTACACCTTC.